This T cell receptor (beta chain) originates from a study of blood T cell repertoires in COVID-19. Study-level background: Samples came from the United States, Italy and Spain, spanning acute and convalescent COVID-19. From T cells, B-cell-depleted T cells, or PBMCs came the material, which was cDNA or gDNA.

Generated by immunoSEQ multiplex PCR, the TCRdb table keeps only in-frame clones and is missing some. The profile shows tens of thousands of clones, about 80% of them singletons. Trimming removed 4 bases from V and 9 bases from J; junction bases left unmatched: 8. Germline-derived CDR1 and CDR2 are LGHNA and YNFKEQ. The CDR3 has 15 amino acids. Sequences were obtained from peripheral blood. The V gene is TRBV4-2, the J gene TRBJ2-7; 14 bases match TRBD2. This TCR derives from an older woman with acute or convalescent COVID-19. This chain's CDR3 is CASSREGLAGVGQYF. The DNA of the CDR3 is TGTGCCAGCAGCCGAGAGGGACTAGCGGGGGTTGGGCAGTACTTC.